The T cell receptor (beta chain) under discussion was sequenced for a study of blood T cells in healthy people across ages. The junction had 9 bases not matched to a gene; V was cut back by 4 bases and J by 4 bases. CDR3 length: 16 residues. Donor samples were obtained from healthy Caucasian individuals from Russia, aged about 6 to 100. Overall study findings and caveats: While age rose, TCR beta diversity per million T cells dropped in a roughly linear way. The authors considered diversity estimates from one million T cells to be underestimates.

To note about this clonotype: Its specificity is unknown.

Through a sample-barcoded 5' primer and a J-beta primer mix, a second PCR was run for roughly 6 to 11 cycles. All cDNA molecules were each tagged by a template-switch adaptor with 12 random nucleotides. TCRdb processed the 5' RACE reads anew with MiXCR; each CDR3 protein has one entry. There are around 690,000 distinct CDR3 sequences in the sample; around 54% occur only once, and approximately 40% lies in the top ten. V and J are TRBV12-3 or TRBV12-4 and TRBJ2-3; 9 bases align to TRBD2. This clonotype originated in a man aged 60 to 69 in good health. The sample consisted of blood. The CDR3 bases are TGTGCCAGCAGTTGGGCTGGCGGGGGGGCAGCAGATACGCAGTATTTT. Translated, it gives CASSWAGGGAADTQYF.